One sample yielded the 9 T cell receptor beta chains listed below, sequenced in a study of T cell repertoires in cytomegalovirus infection. One entry per CDR3 protein, called by TCRdb with MiXCR from the reads. This sample has over 250,000 distinct CDR3 sequences, with about 25% found just once. Input material: PBMCs. These TCRs come from a human donor in good health (CMV status not recorded). Some clones in this sample may be carry-over from other donors' samples.

This clonotype was seen ten or more times. The chain recombines TRBV7-2 with TRBJ2-1, with TRBD2 matching over 8 bases. Germline loops: CDR1 SGHTA, CDR2 FQGNSA. The CDR3 is 20 amino acids. With V trimmed by 2 bases and J by 2 bases, 17 bases remained unmatched. The CDR3 DNA reads as TGTGCCAGCAGCTTACCCCGCGCCGTTAGCGGGGAGGGCGCCTACAATGAGCAGTTCTTC. Protein product: CASSLPRAVSGEGAYNEQFF.

The chain has TRBV28 and TRBJ1-2, with 10 bases matching TRBD1. J gave up 6 bases and V 4 bases, and 8 bases lay outside the gene matches. The CDR3 consists of 15 residues. Looked up from germline, CDR1 is MDHEN and CDR2 is SYDVKM. CDR3 bases: TGTGCCAGCAGTTCCTCCGGACAGGGGGAAGATGGCTACACCTTC. Protein sequence: CASSSSGQGEDGYTF.

The chain combines TRBV4-1 with TRBJ1-2; no definite D call. The CDR3 has 13 amino acids. Trimming cost V 5 bases and J 7 bases, with 14 bases left between them. Germline V gene data show CDR1 as MGHRA and CDR2 as YSYEKL. The chain's CDR3 is CASSDLGWAGYTF. The CDR3 region has the DNA TGCGCCAGCAGCGACCTCGGGTGGGCTGGCTACACCTTC.

The table lists this clonotype with many counts. CDR3 residues: CASSLGGQPNEKLFF. The CDR3 nucleotides are TGTGCCAGCAGCTTAGGGGGACAGCCGAATGAAAAACTGTTTTTT. V usage is TRBV7-2 and J usage is TRBJ1-4, with 7 bases aligning to TRBD1. Germline V gives CDR1 SGHTA, CDR2 FQGNSA. The CDR3 is 15 residues long. With 1 base clipped from V and 5 bases from J, the junction kept 4 bases outside the gene matches.

The chain couples TRBV20-1 to TRBJ1-6, with D possibly matching TRBD1 (5 bases). The germline V and J ends were trimmed by 4 bases and 7 bases, with 20 bases remaining between them. The CDR3 is 16 amino acids. Germline loops: CDR1 DFQATT, CDR2 SNEGSKA (reference sequence). The CDR3 spells CSAKRQIRFGNSPLHF. The CDR3 bases are TGCAGTGCTAAAAGACAGATTCGGTTCGGCAATTCACCCCTCCACTTT.

In its sample, this clonotype was seen a few times. This chain uses TRBV10-3 with TRBJ1-1, with 9 positions matching TRBD1. Germline V lookup: CDR1 ENHRY, CDR2 SYGVKD. Trimming removed 6 bases from V and 1 base from J; junction bases left unmatched: 3. This CDR3 spans 14 amino acids. For the CDR3, the DNA is TGTGCCATCAGCGGGGGACAGGGGAACACTGAAGCTTTCTTT. It codes for CAISGGQGNTEAFF.

The sample holds a few counts of this clonotype. The chain couples TRBV28 to TRBJ1-4, with D unresolved. The germline CDR1 and CDR2 sequences are MDHEN and SYDVKM. The germline V and J ends were trimmed by 5 bases and 10 bases, with 17 bases remaining between them. There are 14 residues in the CDR3. As DNA, the CDR3 is TGTGCCAGCAGTCCGGATGCGGGAGCGAGAAAACTGTTTTTT. This sequence encodes CASSPDAGARKLFF.

The gene calls are TRBV7-4 and TRBJ2-2; D gene unclear. This CDR3 spans 11 amino acids. Germline lookup yields CDR1 SGHVT and CDR2 SQSDAQ. Trimming shortened V by 8 bases and J by 5 bases, and 6 bases separated the two germline ends. CDR3 in DNA: TGTGCCAGCGGGGTGACCGGGGAGCTGTTTTTT. It is translated as CASGVTGELFF.

This clonotype was seen at least ten times. The chain links TRBV7-2 to TRBJ2-2; D uncertain. Germline CDR1 is SGHTA and CDR2 is FQGNSA. With 7 bases removed from V and 6 bases from J, the gap between germline ends came to 12 bases. The CDR3 length is 13 residues. Here the CDR3 reads CASTVAVPGELFF. The DNA of the CDR3 is TGTGCCAGCACCGTAGCCGTCCCCGGGGAGCTGTTTTTT.